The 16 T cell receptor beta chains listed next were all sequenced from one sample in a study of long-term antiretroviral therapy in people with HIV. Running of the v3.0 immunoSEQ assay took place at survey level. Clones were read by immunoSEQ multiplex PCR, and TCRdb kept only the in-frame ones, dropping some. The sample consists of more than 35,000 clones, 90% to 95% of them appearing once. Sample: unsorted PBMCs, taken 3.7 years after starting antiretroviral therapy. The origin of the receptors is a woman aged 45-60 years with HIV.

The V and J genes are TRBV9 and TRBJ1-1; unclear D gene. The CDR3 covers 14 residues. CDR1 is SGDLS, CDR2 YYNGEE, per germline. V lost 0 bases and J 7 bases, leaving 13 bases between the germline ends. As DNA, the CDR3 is TGTGCCAGCAGCGTAGGGCCACCAGGTAGTGAAGCTTTCTTT. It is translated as CASSVGPPGSEAFF.

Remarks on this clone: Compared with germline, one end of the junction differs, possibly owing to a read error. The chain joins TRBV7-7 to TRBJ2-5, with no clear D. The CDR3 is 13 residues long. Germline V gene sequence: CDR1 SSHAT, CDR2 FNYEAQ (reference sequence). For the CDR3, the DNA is TGTGCTAGCAGCTTCAACATCGGGGAGACCCAGTACTTC. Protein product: CASSFNIGETQYF.

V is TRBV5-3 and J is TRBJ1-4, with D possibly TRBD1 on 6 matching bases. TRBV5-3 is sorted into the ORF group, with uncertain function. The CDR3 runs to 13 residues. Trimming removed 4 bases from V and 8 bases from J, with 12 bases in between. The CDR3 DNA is TGTGCCAGAAGCCCTCAGGGGACCGAAAAACTGTTTTTT. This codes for CARSPQGTEKLFF.

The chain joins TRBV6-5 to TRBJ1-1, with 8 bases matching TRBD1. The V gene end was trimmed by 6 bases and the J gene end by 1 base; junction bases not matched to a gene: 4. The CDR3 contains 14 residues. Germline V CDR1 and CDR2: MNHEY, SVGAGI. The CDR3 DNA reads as TGTGCCAGCAGGGGGGACAGGACGAACACTGAAGCTTTCTTT. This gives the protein CASRGDRTNTEAFF.

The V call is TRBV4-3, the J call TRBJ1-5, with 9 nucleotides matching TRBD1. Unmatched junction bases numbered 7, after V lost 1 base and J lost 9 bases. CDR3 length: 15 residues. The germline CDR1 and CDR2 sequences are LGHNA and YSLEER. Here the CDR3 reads CASSQGTGGERPQHF. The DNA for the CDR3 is TGCGCCAGCAGCCAAGGTACAGGGGGCGAGAGGCCCCAGCATTTT.

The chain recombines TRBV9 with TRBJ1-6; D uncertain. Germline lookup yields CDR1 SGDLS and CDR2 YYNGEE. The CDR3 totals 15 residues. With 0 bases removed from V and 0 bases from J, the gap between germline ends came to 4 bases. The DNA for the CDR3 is TGTGCCAGCAGCGTAGCGGACTCCTATAATTCACCCCTCCACTTT. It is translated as CASSVADSYNSPLHF.

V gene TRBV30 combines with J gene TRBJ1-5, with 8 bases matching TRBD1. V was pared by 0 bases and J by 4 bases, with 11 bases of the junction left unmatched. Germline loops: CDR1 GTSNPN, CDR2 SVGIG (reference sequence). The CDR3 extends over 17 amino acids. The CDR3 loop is CAWSVVRGTGQNQPQHF. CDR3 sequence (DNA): TGTGCCTGGAGTGTAGTTCGTGGGACAGGCCAAAATCAGCCCCAGCATTTT.

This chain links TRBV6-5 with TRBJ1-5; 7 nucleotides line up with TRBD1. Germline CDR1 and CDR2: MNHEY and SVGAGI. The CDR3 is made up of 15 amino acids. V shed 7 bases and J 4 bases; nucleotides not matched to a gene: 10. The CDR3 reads CASKNRGGDNQPQHF. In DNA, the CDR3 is TGTGCCAGCAAAAACAGGGGAGGCGATAATCAGCCCCAGCATTTT.

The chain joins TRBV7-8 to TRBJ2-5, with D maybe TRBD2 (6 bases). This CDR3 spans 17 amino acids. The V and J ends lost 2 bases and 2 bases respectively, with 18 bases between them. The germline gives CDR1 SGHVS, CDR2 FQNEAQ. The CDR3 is CASSLRVGGREQETQYF. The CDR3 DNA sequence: TGTGCCAGCAGCTTAAGGGTCGGGGGACGAGAACAAGAGACCCAGTACTTC.

This CDR3 is CASRNPGQNTEAFF. For the CDR3, the DNA is TGTGCCAGCAGGAACCCGGGACAGAACACTGAAGCTTTCTTT. The genes are TRBV2 and TRBJ1-1; D is perhaps TRBD1 (6 bases). CDR3 size: 14 residues. Trimming stripped 6 bases from V and 1 base from J, with 12 bases between. Germline V gene data show CDR1 as SNHLY and CDR2 as FYNNEI.

CDR3 bases: TGTGCCACCAGCAGAGATTACACAGACTATGGCTACACCTTC. Translation: CATSRDYTDYGYTF. The chain uses TRBV15 and TRBJ1-2; D gene ambiguous. Between the trimmed V and J ends, which lost 0 bases and 3 bases, there was a span of 8 bases. This CDR3 region has 14 residues. The V gene's germline CDR1 is LNHNV and CDR2 YYDKDF (reference sequence).

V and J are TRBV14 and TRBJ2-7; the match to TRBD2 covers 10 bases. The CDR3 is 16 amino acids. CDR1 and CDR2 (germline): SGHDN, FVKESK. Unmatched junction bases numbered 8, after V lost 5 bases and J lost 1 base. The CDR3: CASSATRTSGSYEQYF. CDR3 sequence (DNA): TGTGCCAGCAGCGCAACGAGGACTAGCGGATCCTACGAGCAGTACTTC.

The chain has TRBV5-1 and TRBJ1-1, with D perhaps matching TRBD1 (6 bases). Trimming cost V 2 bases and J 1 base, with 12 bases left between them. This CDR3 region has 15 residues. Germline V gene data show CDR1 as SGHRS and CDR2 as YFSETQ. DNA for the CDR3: TGCGCCAGCAGCTTTCAGGGGTTGAAGAACACTGAAGCTTTCTTT. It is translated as CASSFQGLKNTEAFF. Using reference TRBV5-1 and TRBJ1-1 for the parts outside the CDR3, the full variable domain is KAGVTQTPRYLIKTRGQQVTLSCSPISGHRSVSWYQQTPGQGLQFLFEYFSETQRNKGNFPGRFSGRQFSNSRSEMNVSTLELGDSALYLCASSFQGLKNTEAFFGQGTRLTVV.

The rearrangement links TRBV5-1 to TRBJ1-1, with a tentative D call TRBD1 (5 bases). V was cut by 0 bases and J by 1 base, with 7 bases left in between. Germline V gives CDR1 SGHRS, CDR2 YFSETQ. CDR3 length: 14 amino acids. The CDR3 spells CASSLVGGNTEAFF. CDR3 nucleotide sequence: TGCGCCAGCAGCTTGGTGGGGGGGAACACTGAAGCTTTCTTT.

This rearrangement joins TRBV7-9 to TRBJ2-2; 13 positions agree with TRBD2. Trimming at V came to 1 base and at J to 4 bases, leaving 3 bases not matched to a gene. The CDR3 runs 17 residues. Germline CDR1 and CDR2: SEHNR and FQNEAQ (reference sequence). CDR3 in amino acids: CASSLGGLAGVTGELFF. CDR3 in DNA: TGTGCCAGCAGCTTAGGAGGACTAGCGGGGGTCACCGGGGAGCTGTTTTTT.

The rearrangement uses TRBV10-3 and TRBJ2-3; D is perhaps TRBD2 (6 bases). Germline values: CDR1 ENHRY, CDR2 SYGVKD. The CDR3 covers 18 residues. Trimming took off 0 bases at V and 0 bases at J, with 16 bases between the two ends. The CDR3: CAISESTLRGASTDTQYF. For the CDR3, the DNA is TGTGCCATCAGTGAGTCAACCCTGCGGGGAGCTAGCACAGATACGCAGTATTTT.